Presented here are 15 T cell receptor beta chains from one specimen sequenced in a study of blood T cell repertoires in COVID-19. The protocol was immunoSEQ multiplex PCR, while the TCRdb copy is restricted to in-frame clones and leaves out a portion. The top ten hold around 2.7% of the sample, which has around 180,000 clones, 87% seen once. The specimen sequenced was peripheral blood. These receptors all stem from a middle-aged man with active or convalescent COVID-19.

V gene TRBV15 combines with J gene TRBJ2-7, with TRBD2 as a possible D gene (6 bases). The V gene lost 3 bases and the J gene lost 4 bases, with 16 bases spanning the gap. CDR3 length equals 15 residues. Looked up from germline, CDR1 is LNHNV and CDR2 is YYDKDF (reference sequence). The CDR3 is CATSRGEGGRYEQYF. The DNA of the CDR3 is TGTGCCACCAGCAGGGGAGAGGGAGGCCGTTACGAGCAGTACTTC.

This rearrangement joins TRBV7-9 to TRBJ2-5; the match to TRBD2 covers 11 bases. After removal of 5 bases from V and 4 bases from J, the junction contained 0 bases not matched to a gene. Germline-derived CDR1 and CDR2 are SEHNR and FQNEAQ (reference sequence). This CDR3 is 13 amino acids long. CDR3 amino acids: CASSTSGGETQYF. The CDR3, as DNA: TGTGCCAGCAGCACTAGCGGGGGAGAGACCCAGTACTTC.

The V and J genes are TRBV5-5 and TRBJ2-5; 9 nucleotides align to TRBD1. Looked up from germline, CDR1 is SGHKS and CDR2 is YYEKEE (reference sequence). The CDR3 runs to 15 residues. After removal of 3 bases from V and 5 bases from J, the junction contained 8 bases not matched to a gene. Here the CDR3 reads CASSSRGTGSETQYF. Written as DNA, the CDR3 is TGTGCCAGCAGCTCCCGTGGGACAGGGTCTGAGACCCAGTACTTC.

The V and J genes are TRBV6-5 and TRBJ2-3, with TRBD2 identical over 7 bases. CDR3 length equals 15 residues. Germline loops: CDR1 MNHEY, CDR2 SVGAGI. With V trimmed by 6 bases and J by 5 bases, 11 bases remained unmatched. CDR3 residues: CASSLAGGVKDTQYF. DNA of the CDR3: TGTGCCAGCAGCCTGGCTGGGGGGGTCAAAGATACGCAGTATTTT.

This chain uses TRBV19 with TRBJ2-3, with unresolved D. Germline V lookup: CDR1 LNHDA, CDR2 SQIVND (reference sequence). V was shortened by 5 bases and J by 2 bases, with 11 bases between the two germline ends. This CDR3 spans 14 amino acids. This chain's CDR3 is CASSWRRYTDTQYF. The CDR3 coding sequence is TGTGCCAGTAGTTGGAGACGTTACACAGATACGCAGTATTTT.

The J gene is TRBJ2-5, the V gene TRBV7-9; D is possibly TRBD2 (6 bases). The CDR3 sequence is 17 residues long. Germline-derived CDR1 and CDR2 are SEHNR and FQNEAQ (reference sequence). Trimming cost V 5 bases and J 5 bases, with 24 bases left between them. CDR3 coding DNA: TGTGCCAGCAGCCCCTCAGCCCGGACGGGGAGGCACGAGACCCAGTACTTC. This translates into CASSPSARTGRHETQYF.

The chain carries TRBV4-2 and TRBJ2-1; a weak D match, TRBD1 (8 bases). From germline, CDR1 is LGHNA and CDR2 YNFKEQ. This CDR3 has 13 amino acids. The ends were cut back, 2 bases at V and 8 bases at J, with 10 bases in the middle. The CDR3 here is CASSQTGGDEQFF. For the CDR3, the DNA is TGTGCCAGCAGCCAAACAGGGGGGGATGAGCAGTTCTTC.

This clone was seen only a few times. V usage is TRBV11-2 and J usage is TRBJ2-4; tentatively, D is TRBD1 (6 bases). Germline V lookup: CDR1 SGHAT, CDR2 FQNNGV. V was trimmed by 6 bases and J by 0 bases, leaving 9 bases between them. CDR3 length equals 14 residues. The CDR3 is CASRDSAAKNIQYF. The DNA of the CDR3 is TGTGCCAGCAGGGACAGTGCAGCCAAAAACATTCAGTACTTC.

The chain employs TRBV7-8 and TRBJ1-2; TRBD1 matches 7 bases. Trimming removed 3 bases from V and 8 bases from J; junction bases left unmatched: 6. The CDR3 is 13 amino acids. CDR1 and CDR2 from the germline V gene are SGHVS and FQNEAQ. This chain's CDR3 is CASSLGTAGGYTF. The DNA for the CDR3 is TGTGCCAGCAGCTTGGGGACAGCCGGCGGCTACACCTTC.

The rearrangement links TRBV6-2 or TRBV6-3 to TRBJ2-3, with D uncertain. The V gene's germline CDR1 is MNHEY and CDR2 SVGEGT. V was pared by 0 bases and J by 6 bases, with 7 bases between. The CDR3 loop spans 13 amino acids. CDR3 DNA sequence: TGTGCCAGCAGTTACTCTAGTACGGATACGCAGTATTTT. Protein: CASSYSSTDTQYF.

A single count supports this clone. This chain joins TRBV11-3 and TRBJ2-1; 8 bases match TRBD2. This CDR3 has 15 residues. The ends lost 4 bases at V and 5 bases at J; junction bases unmatched: 7. Per the germline V gene, CDR1 is SGHNT and CDR2 is YENEEA. CDR3 loop: CASSSGGGVNNEQFF. As DNA, the CDR3 is TGTGCCAGCAGCTCCGGGGGGGGCGTTAACAATGAGCAGTTCTTC.

The rearrangement joins TRBV5-4 to TRBJ1-6, with TRBD1 as a possible D gene (5 bases). V lost 4 bases to trimming and J lost 4 bases, with 9 bases between them. The CDR3 covers 14 residues. Per the germline V gene, CDR1 is SGHNT and CDR2 is YYREEE (reference sequence). DNA for the CDR3: TGTGCCAGCAGCGGTCGGGGGTATAATTCACCCCTCCACTTT. Translation: CASSGRGYNSPLHF.

The rearrangement links TRBV30 to TRBJ2-3, with D unresolved. The CDR3 totals 16 residues. With 0 bases removed from V and 0 bases from J, the gap between germline ends came to 13 bases. The germline V gene encodes CDR1 GTSNPN and CDR2 SVGIG (reference sequence). The CDR3 reads CAWSVFDISSTDTQYF. The CDR3 DNA reads as TGTGCCTGGAGTGTCTTCGACATATCTAGCACAGATACGCAGTATTTT.

The CDR3 DNA sequence: TGTGCCATCAGTGATGCGAAGGGGGTTTCACCCCTCCACTTT. It encodes CAISDAKGVSPLHF. The rearrangement uses TRBV10-3 and TRBJ1-6, with D possibly matching TRBD1 (6 bases). Trimming removed 3 bases from V and 9 bases from J, with 12 bases in between. Germline V gene data show CDR1 as ENHRY and CDR2 as SYGVKD. CDR3 length: 14 residues.

This rearrangement joins TRBV18 to TRBJ1-2; possibly TRBD1 for D (5 bases). Germline CDR1 is KGHSH and CDR2 is LQKENI. This CDR3 region has 14 residues. Trimming stripped 1 base from V and 8 bases from J, with 14 bases between. In DNA form, the CDR3 reads TGTGCCAGCTCACCACTAGGGGAAGGTGGAGGCTACACCTTC. This sequence encodes CASSPLGEGGGYTF.